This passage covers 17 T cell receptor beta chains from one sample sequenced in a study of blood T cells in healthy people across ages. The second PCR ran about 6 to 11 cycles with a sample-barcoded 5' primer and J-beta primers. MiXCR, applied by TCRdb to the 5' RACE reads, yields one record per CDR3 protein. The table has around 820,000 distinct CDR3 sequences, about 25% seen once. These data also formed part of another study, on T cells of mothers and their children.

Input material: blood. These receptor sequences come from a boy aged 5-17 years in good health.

For the CDR3, the DNA is TGTGCCAGCAGCCAGGGGTACGAAAACATTCAGTACTTC. It encodes CASSQGYENIQYF. The rearrangement uses TRBV7-9 and TRBJ2-4; D perhaps matches TRBD1 (6 bases). The germline V gene has CDR1 SEHNR and CDR2 FQNEAQ (reference sequence). Trimming stripped 5 bases from V and 5 bases from J, with 10 bases between. This CDR3 comprises 13 residues.

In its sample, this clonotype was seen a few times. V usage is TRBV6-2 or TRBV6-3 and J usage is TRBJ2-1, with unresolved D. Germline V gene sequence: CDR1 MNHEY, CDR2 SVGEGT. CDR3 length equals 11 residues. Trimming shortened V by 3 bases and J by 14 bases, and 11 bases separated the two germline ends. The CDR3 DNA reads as TGTGCCAGCAGTTATTTGGGATCGGAGTTCTTC. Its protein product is CASSYLGSEFF.

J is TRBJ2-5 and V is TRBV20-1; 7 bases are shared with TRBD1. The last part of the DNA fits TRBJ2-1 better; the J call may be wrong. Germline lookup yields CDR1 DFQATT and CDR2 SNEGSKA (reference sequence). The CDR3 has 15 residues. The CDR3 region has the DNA TGCAGTGCTAGAGATCCGAGACAGGGCCACAATGAGCAGTTCTTC. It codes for CSARDPRQGHNEQFF.

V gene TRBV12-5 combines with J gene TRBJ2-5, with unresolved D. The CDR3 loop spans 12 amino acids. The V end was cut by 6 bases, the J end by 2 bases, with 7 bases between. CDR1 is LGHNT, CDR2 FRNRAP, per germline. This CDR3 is CASGQAQETQYF. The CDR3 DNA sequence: TGTGCTAGTGGCCAGGCTCAAGAGACCCAGTACTTC.

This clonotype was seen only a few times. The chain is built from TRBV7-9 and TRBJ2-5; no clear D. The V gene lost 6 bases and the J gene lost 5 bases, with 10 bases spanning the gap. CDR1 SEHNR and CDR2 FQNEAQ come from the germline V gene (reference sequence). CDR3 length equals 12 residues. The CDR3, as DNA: TGTGCCAGCAGAGCTCAACGGGAGACCCAGTACTTC. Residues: CASRAQRETQYF.

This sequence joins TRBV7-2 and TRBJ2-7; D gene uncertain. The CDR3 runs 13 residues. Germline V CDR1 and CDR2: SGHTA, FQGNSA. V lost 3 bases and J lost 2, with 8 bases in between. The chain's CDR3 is CASSFGKTYEQYF. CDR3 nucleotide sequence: TGTGCCAGCAGCTTCGGTAAAACCTACGAGCAGTACTTC. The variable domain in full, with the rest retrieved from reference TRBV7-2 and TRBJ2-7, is GAGVSQSPSNKVTEKGKDVELRCDPISGHTALYWYRQSLGQGLEFLIYFQGNSAPDKSGLPSDRFSAERTGGSVSTLTIQRTQQEDSAVYLCASSFGKTYEQYFGPGTRLTVT.

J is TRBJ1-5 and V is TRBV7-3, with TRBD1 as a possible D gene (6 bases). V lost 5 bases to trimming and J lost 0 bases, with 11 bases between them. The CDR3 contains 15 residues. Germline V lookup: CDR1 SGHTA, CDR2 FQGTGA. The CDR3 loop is CASSPDRSSNQPQHF. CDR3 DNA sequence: TGTGCCAGCAGCCCCGACAGGAGTAGCAATCAGCCCCAGCATTTT.

CDR3 coding DNA: TGTGCCAGCAGCTTATGGCGGGATGAGCAGTTCTTC. This gives the protein CASSLWRDEQFF. The chain carries TRBV11-2 and TRBJ2-1, with a tentative D call TRBD2 (5 bases). CDR1 and CDR2 from the germline V gene are SGHAT and FQNNGV. The CDR3 sequence is 12 residues long. V was cut by 2 bases and J by 8 bases, with 7 bases left in between.

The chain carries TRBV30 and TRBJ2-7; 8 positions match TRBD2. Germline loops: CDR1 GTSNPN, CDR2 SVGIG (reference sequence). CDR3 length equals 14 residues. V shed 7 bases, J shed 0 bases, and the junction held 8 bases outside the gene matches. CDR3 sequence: CAFERGRSSYEQYF. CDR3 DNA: TGTGCCTTTGAGCGGGGGAGAAGCTCCTACGAGCAGTACTTC.

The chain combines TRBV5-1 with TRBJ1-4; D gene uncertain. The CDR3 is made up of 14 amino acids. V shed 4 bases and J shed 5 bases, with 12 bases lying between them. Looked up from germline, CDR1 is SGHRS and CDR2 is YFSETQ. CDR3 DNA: TGCGCCAGCAGCAAAACCTCCACGAATGAAAAACTGTTTTTT. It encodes CASSKTSTNEKLFF.

The CDR3: CASKPGTVQETQYF. DNA for the CDR3: TGCGCCAGCAAACCCGGGACAGTACAAGAGACCCAGTACTTC. The rearrangement joins TRBV5-1 to TRBJ2-5; 7 bases match TRBD1. CDR3 length: 14 residues. J was trimmed by 2 bases and V by 6 bases; bases with no gene match: 7. The germline CDR1 and CDR2 sequences are SGHRS and YFSETQ.

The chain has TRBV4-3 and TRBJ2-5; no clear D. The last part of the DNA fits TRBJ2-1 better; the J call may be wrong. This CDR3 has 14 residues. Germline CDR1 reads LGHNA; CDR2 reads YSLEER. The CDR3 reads CASSQEPRNNEQFF. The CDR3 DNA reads TGCGCCAGCAGCCAAGAGCCCAGGAACAATGAGCAGTTCTTC.

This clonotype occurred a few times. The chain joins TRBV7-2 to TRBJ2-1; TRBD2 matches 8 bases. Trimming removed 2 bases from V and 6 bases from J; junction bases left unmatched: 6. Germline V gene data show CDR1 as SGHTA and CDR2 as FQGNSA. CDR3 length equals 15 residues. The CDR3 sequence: CASSLQGLGPNEQFF. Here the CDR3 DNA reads TGTGCCAGCAGCTTACAGGGACTAGGACCCAATGAGCAGTTCTTC.

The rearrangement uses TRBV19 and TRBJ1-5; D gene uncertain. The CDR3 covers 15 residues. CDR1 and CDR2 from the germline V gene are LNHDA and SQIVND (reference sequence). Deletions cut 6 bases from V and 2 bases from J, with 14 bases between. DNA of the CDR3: TGTGCCAGTAGGCCCTTAGGGCAGGGCAATCAGCCCCAGCATTTT. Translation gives CASRPLGQGNQPQHF.

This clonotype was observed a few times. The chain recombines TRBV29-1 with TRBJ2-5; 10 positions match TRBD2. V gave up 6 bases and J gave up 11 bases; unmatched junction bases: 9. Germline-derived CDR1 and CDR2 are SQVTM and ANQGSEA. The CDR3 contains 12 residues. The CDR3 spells CSVEGGTSVQYF. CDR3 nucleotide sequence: TGCAGCGTAGAGGGGGGGACTAGCGTACAGTACTTC.

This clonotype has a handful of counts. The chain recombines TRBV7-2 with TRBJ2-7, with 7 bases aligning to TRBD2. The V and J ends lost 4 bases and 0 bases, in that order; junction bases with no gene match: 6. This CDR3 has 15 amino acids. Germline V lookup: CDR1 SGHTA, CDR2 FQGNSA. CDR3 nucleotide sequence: TGTGCCAGCAGCTATTTCGTAGCGGGCTCCTACGAGCAGTACTTC. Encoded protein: CASSYFVAGSYEQYF.

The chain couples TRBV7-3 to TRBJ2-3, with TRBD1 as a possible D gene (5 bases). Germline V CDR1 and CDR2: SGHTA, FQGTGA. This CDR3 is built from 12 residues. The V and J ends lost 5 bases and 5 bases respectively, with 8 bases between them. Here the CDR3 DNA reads TGTGCCAGCAGCGCGCAGGGAGATACGCAGTATTTT. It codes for CASSAQGDTQYF.